Below, one TCR beta chain is given with its context. The CDR3 spans 15 residues. Per the germline V gene, CDR1 is SGHNT and CDR2 is YYREEE (reference sequence). With V trimmed by 2 bases and J by 4 bases, 6 bases remained unmatched. The record originates from a study of blood T cell repertoires in COVID-19. For the study at large: Specimens from acute and convalescent COVID-19 originated in the United States, Italy and Spain. PBMCs, B-cell-depleted T cells, or T cells provided the cDNA or gDNA that made up the material.

Everyone who took part was roughly 18 to 89 years old, and they came from roughly 25 US areas. Here immunoSEQ multiplex PCR was the method, and the copy in TCRdb shows in-frame clones only, minus some. The sample holds over 300,000 clones; 85% to 90% are singletons and the top ten take 10%. The chain combines TRBV5-4 with TRBJ2-3; 8 bases line up with TRBD2. Sequences were obtained from PBMCs or T cells enriched from blood (not recorded which). The receptor's source is a woman aged 18-29 years who had recovered from COVID-19. The chain's CDR3 is CASSFPSGGADTQYF. The CDR3 region has the DNA TGTGCCAGCAGCTTCCCGAGCGGGGGAGCAGATACGCAGTATTTT. Using reference TRBV5-4 and TRBJ2-3 for the parts outside the CDR3, the full variable domain is ETGVTQSPTHLIKTRGQQVTLRCSSQSGHNTVSWYQQALGQGPQFIFQYYREEENGRGNFPPRFSGLQFPNYSSELNVNALELDDSALYLCASSFPSGGADTQYFGPGTRLTVL.